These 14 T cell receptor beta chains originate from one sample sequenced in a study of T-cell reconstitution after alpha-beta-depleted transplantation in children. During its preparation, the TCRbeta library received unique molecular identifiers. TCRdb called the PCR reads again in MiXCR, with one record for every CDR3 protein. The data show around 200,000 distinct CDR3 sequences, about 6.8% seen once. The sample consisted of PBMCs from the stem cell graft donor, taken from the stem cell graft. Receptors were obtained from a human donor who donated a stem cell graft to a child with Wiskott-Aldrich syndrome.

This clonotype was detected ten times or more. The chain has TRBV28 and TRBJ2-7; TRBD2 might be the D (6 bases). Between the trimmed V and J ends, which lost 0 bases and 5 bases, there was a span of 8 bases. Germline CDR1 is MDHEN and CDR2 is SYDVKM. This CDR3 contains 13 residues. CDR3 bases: TGTGCCAGCAGTTTATGGGGGAGGCACGAGCAGTACTTC. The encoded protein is CASSLWGRHEQYF.

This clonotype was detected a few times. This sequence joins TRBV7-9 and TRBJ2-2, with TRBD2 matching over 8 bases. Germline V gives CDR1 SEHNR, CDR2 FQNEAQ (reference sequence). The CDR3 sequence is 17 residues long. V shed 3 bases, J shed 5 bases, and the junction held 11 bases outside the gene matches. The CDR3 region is CASSFSQRERWTGELFF. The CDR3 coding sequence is TGTGCCAGCAGCTTCTCTCAGCGGGAGAGATGGACCGGGGAGCTGTTTTTT.

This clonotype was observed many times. This CDR3 is CASSFFGLAGIYEQYF. In nucleotides, the CDR3 is TGTGCCAGCAGTTTCTTCGGACTAGCGGGCATTTACGAGCAGTACTTC. The gene calls are TRBV6-5 and TRBJ2-7, with 11 bases that match TRBD2. This CDR3 has 16 amino acids. V trimming: 4 bases; J trimming: 4 bases; junction bases outside the gene matches: 9. Germline CDR1 is MNHEY and CDR2 is SVGAGI.

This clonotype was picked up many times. This CDR3 reads CASSTTRPTSGGLSTDTQYF. The CDR3 coding sequence is TGTGCCAGCAGCACCACCCGCCCGACTAGCGGGGGACTTAGCACAGATACGCAGTATTTT. The V call is TRBV25-1, the J call TRBJ2-3; TRBD2 aligns across 12 bases. The CDR3 length is 20 residues. Germline V gives CDR1 MGHDK, CDR2 SYGVNS. V trimming: 6 bases; J trimming: 0 bases; junction bases outside the gene matches: 16.

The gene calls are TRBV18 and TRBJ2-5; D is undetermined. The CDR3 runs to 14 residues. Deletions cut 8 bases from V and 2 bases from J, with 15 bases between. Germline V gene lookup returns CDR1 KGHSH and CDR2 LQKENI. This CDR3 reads CASRADQIQETQYF. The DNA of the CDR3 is TGTGCCAGCCGCGCGGATCAGATTCAAGAGACCCAGTACTTC.

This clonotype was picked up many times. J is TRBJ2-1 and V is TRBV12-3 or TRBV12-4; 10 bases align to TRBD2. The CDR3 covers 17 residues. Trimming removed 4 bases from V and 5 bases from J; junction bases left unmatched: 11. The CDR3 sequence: CASSWANSGRRDNEQFF. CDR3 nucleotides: TGTGCCAGCAGTTGGGCAAATAGCGGGAGGAGAGACAATGAGCAGTTCTTC.

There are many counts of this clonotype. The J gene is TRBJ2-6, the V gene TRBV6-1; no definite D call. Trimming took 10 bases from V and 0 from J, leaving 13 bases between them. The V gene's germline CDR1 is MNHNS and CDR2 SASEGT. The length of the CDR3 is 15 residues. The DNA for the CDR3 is TGTGCCACCCAAAATACAGCCTCTGGGGCCAACGTCCTGACTTTC. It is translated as CATQNTASGANVLTF.

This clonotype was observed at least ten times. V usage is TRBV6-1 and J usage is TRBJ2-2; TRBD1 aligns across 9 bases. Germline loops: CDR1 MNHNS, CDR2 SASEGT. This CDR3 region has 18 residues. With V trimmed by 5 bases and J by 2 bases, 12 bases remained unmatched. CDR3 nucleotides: TGTGCCAGCAGTACCCCGCCGGGACAGGGAGGAAACACCGGGGAGCTGTTTTTT. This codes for CASSTPPGQGGNTGELFF.

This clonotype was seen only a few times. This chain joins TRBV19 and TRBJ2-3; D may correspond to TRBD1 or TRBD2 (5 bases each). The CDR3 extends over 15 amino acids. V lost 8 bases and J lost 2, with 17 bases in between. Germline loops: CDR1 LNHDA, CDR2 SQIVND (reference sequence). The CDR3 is CASRWDAWDTDTQYF. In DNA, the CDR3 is TGTGCCAGTCGGTGGGACGCCTGGGACACAGATACGCAGTATTTT. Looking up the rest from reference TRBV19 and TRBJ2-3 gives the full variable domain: DGGITQSPKYLFRKEGQNVTLSCEQNLNHDAMYWYRQDPGQGLRLIYYSQIVNDFQKGDIAEGYSVSREKKESFPLTVTSAQKNPTAFYLCASRWDAWDTDTQYFGPGTRLTVL.

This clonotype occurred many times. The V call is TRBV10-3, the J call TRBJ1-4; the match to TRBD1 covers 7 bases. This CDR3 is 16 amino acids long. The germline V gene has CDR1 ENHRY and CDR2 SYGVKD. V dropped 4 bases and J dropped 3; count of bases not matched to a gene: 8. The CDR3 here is CAISGPRQGANEKLFF. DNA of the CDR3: TGTGCCATCAGTGGACCAAGACAGGGCGCTAATGAAAAACTGTTTTTT.

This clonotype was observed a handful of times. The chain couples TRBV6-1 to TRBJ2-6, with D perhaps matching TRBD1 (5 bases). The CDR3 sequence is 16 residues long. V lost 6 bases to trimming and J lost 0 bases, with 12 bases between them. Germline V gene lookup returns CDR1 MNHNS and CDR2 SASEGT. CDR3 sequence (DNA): TGTGCCAGCAGCCCAGGGTGGGGCTCTGGGGCCAACGTCCTGACTTTC. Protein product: CASSPGWGSGANVLTF.

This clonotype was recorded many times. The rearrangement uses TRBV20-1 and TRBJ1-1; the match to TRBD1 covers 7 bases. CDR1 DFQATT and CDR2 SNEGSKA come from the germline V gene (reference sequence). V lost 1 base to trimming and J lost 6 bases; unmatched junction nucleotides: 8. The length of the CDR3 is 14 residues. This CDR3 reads CSARAIQGLAEAFF. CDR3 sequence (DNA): TGCAGTGCTAGAGCGATACAGGGGTTAGCTGAAGCTTTCTTT.

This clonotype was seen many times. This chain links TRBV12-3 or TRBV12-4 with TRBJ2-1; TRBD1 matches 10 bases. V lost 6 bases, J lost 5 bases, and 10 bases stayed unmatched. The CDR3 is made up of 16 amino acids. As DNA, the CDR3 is TGTGCCAGCAGAAATTTACCGGGACAGGGGAACAATGAGCAGTTCTTC. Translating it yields CASRNLPGQGNNEQFF.

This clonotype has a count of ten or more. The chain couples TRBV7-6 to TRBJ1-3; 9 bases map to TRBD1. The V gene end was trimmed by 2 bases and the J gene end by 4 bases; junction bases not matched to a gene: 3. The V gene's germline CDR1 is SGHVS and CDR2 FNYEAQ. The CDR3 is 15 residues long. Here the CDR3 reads CASSLWDRAGNTIYF. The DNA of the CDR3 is TGTGCCAGCAGCTTATGGGACAGGGCCGGAAACACCATATATTTT.